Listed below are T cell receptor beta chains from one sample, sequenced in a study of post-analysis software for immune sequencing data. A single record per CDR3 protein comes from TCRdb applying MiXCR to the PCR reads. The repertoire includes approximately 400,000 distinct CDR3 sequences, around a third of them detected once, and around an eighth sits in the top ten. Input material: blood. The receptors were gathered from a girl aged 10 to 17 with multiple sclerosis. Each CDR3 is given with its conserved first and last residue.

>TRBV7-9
CASSPLTGSGNTIYF
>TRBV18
CASSPSPDTQYF
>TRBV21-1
CASSTGWGSRSYNEQFF
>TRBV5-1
CASSRRDRNEKLFF
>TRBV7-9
CASSLAKGHHGETQYF
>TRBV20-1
CSASGLDSYEQYF
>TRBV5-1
CASSLAGLAGHNEQFF
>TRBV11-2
CASSRAVGGLETQYF
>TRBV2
CASSEALRGGGETQYF
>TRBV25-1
CASSEFSGGAIDTQYF
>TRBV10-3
CAISGPGQGGSDTQYF
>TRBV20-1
CSAREIATGDRKNIQYF
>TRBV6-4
CASSDSGNNEQFF
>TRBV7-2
CASSLSGGYEQFF
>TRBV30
CAWSYTETQYF
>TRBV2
CASGRDQKSDTQYF
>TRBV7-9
CASSLARGLAVPYEQYF
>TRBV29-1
CSVGLAGINTGELFF
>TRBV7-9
CASSTQGGVTDTQYF
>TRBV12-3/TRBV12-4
CASSESQRTGYGYTF
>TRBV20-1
CSARDPLARGRSYEQYF
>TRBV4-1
CASSQLRRSSRGTSYNEQFF
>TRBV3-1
CASSPKFGVLETQYF
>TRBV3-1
CASSPVTRGEQFF
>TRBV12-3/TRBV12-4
CASSAQGATDEAFF
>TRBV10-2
CASSDPGGSTDAQYF
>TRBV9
CASSVQGRGDEQYF
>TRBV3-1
CASSLTGSIYEQYF
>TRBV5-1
CASSWRRLAGQETQYF
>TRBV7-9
CASSSRTGPTYNEQFF
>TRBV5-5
CASSLHSGEQYF
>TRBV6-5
CASSYSRFYNEQFF
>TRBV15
CATSRDRGRGSKTQYF
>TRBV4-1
CASSFRLAQETQYF
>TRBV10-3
CAISSWGQRNMFYEQYF
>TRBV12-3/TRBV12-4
CASSTWLGPNSPLHF
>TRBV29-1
CSASRDYEQYF